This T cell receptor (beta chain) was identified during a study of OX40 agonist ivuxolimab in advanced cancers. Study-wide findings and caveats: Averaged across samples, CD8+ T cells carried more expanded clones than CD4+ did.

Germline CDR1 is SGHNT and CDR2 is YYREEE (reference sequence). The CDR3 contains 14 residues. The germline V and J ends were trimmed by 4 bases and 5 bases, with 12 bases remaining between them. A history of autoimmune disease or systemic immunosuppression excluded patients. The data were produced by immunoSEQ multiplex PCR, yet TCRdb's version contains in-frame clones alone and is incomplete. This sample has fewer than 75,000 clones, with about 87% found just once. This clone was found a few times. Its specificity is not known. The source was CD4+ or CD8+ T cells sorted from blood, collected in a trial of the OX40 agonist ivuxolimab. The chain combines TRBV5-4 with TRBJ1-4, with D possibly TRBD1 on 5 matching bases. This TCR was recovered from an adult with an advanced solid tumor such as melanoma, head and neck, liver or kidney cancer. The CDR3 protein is CASSRDRANEKLFF. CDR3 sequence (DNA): TGTGCCAGCAGCCGCGACAGAGCCAATGAAAAACTGTTTTTT.